A single sample is the source of the 7 T cell receptor beta chains below, sequenced in a study of ipilimumab plus nivolumab after autologous stem cell transplantation. The protocol was immunoSEQ multiplex PCR, while the TCRdb copy is restricted to in-frame clones and leaves out a portion. The sample has about 18,000 clones, approximately 80% seen once; the top ten hold about 10%. Sequencing was performed on PBMCs, taken in a trial of ipilimumab plus nivolumab as post-transplant consolidation. All receptors come from a male donor with diffuse large B-cell lymphoma.

The chain employs TRBV9 and TRBJ1-5, with TRBD1 identical over 8 bases. Germline CDR1 is SGDLS and CDR2 is YYNGEE. The CDR3 is made up of 16 amino acids. J lost 7 bases, V lost 4 bases, and 13 bases had no gene match. CDR3 sequence: CASSRPPGQGYQPQHF. The CDR3 DNA reads as TGTGCCAGCAGCCGCCCTCCCGGACAGGGCTACCAGCCCCAGCATTTT.

The rearrangement joins TRBV2 to TRBJ2-7; 11 bases agree with TRBD2. The CDR3 extends over 15 amino acids. Germline lookup yields CDR1 SNHLY and CDR2 FYNNEI. V gave up 6 bases and J gave up 8 bases; unmatched junction bases: 12. CDR3: CASRGEVAGGPQQYF. Written as DNA, the CDR3 is TGTGCCAGCAGGGGTGAAGTAGCGGGGGGGCCGCAGCAGTACTTC. Full variable domain (outside the CDR3, taken from reference TRBV2 and TRBJ2-7): EPEVTQTPSHQVTQMGQEVILRCVPISNHLYFYWYRQILGQKVEFLVSFYNNEISEKSEIFDDQFSVERPDGSNFTLKIRSTKLEDSAMYFCASRGEVAGGPQQYFGPGTRLTVT.

The V call is TRBV7-7, the J call TRBJ2-5; D uncertain. Between the trimmed V and J ends, which lost 5 bases and 5 bases, there was a span of 9 bases. The CDR3 has 12 amino acids. The V gene's germline CDR1 is SSHAT and CDR2 FNYEAQ (reference sequence). The CDR3 reads CASSPLGETQYF. The DNA for the CDR3 is TGTGCCAGCAGCCCACTTGGGGAGACCCAGTACTTC.

The V and J genes are TRBV6-6 and TRBJ1-1; 7 bases fit TRBD1. Germline V CDR1 and CDR2: MNHNY, SVGAGI (reference sequence). The CDR3 totals 14 residues. Trimming cost V 6 bases and J 2 bases; bases outside gene matches: 6. CDR3 loop: CASSPAGGNTEAFF. The CDR3 DNA reads TGTGCCAGCAGCCCAGCAGGGGGTAACACTGAAGCTTTCTTT.

The chain couples TRBV6-6 to TRBJ2-1; 9 bases map to TRBD2. In germline, CDR1 is MNHNY, CDR2 SVGAGI (reference sequence). The CDR3 totals 16 residues. After removal of 8 bases from V and 8 bases from J, the junction contained 16 bases not matched to a gene. CDR3 amino acids: CASRFSGGGVPDEQFF. Written as DNA, the CDR3 is TGTGCCAGCCGCTTTAGTGGCGGGGGGGTCCCGGATGAGCAGTTCTTC.

The genes are TRBV7-9 and TRBJ1-4; TRBD1 might be the D (5 bases). Germline V gene sequence: CDR1 SEHNR, CDR2 FQNEAQ (reference sequence). The CDR3 has 12 amino acids. Between the trimmed V and J ends, which lost 5 bases and 8 bases, there was a span of 9 bases. CDR3 DNA sequence: TGTGCCAGCAGCGGTGGGGGAGAAAAACTGTTTTTT. It specifies CASSGGGEKLFF. Based on the CDR3 plus reference TRBV7-9 and TRBJ1-4, the full variable domain is DTGVSQNPRHKITKRGQNVTFRCDPISEHNRLYWYRQTLGQGPEFLTYFQNEAQLEKSRLLSDRFSAERPKGSFSTLEIQRTEQGDSAMYLCASSGGGEKLFFGSGTQLSVL.

The rearrangement uses TRBV15 and TRBJ2-5; 11 bases match TRBD2. Unmatched junction bases numbered 8, after V lost 5 bases and J lost 6 bases. The germline V gene encodes CDR1 LNHNV and CDR2 YYDKDF (reference sequence). This CDR3 spans 15 amino acids. CDR3 amino acids: CATSPQLAGAKTQYF. CDR3 in DNA: TGTGCCACCAGCCCTCAACTAGCGGGGGCTAAGACCCAGTACTTC.